The clone carrying this T cell receptor (beta chain) was observed a handful of times. What it binds is not known. The PCR ran on 60 Vbeta and 13 Jbeta primers. Some clones are missing from TCRdb's copy, which holds only in-frame ones; the method was immunoSEQ multiplex PCR. The sample records about 77,000 clones, around 78% being singletons. The source of the sample is a study of cytomegalovirus exposure and HLA in healthy donors. The germline CDR1 and CDR2 sequences are DFQATT and SNEGSKA (reference sequence). The CDR3 consists of 10 residues. Trimming cost V 6 bases and J 4 bases, with 7 bases left between them. Study-wide findings and caveats: An assumption of roughly uniform sequencing depth across donors underlay the presence/absence analyses. Whilst most TCR sequences proved rare, a subset of public TCRs occurred across many donors.

Sample: PBMCs. This chain connects TRBV20-1 to TRBJ2-7; no clear D. The receptor was derived from a man aged 40-50 years in good health and CMV-seronegative. CDR3 sequence reads: CSAASYEQYF. As DNA, the CDR3 is TGCAGTGCGGCATCTTACGAGCAGTACTTC.